The 23 T cell receptor beta chains given below trace back to one sample, sequenced in a study of CD8+ T cells in alopecia areata. Extracted RNA was reverse transcribed into cDNA, the sequencing template. Data came from immunoSEQ multiplex PCR; TCRdb stores just in-frame clones and leaves some out. The table records about 160,000 clones, 40% to 50% of them present only once. The sequencing input was CD4+ T cells sorted from blood. The receptors originated from a human donor with alopecia areata.

This clone has a handful of counts. The gene calls are TRBV29-1 and TRBJ1-2; D is unresolved. The CDR3 has 11 residues. Trimming left V 7 bases short and J 8 bases short, with 14 bases between. Germline lookup yields CDR1 SQVTM and CDR2 ANQGSEA. The chain's CDR3 is CSAAYPGGYTF. The CDR3 nucleotides are TGCAGCGCCGCCTACCCGGGGGGCTACACCTTC.

This CDR3 is CASSSRPGGRRQETQYF. The CDR3 bases are TGTGCCAGCAGCTCACGCCCTGGGGGGAGACGGCAAGAGACCCAGTACTTC. V gene TRBV13 combines with J gene TRBJ2-5; possibly TRBD2 for D (6 bases). Between the trimmed V and J ends, which lost 4 bases and 2 bases, there was a span of 20 bases. The CDR3 has 17 residues. Germline CDR1 is PRHDT and CDR2 is FYEKMQ (reference sequence).

The chain carries TRBV29-1 and TRBJ1-3, with D perhaps TRBD1 (6 bases). Germline CDR1 and CDR2: SQVTM and ANQGSEA. CDR3 length: 16 residues. V was shortened by 0 bases and J by 1 base, with 13 bases between the two germline ends. The CDR3 nucleotides are TGCAGCGTTGAAGATCTTGGGGACACGTCTGGAAACACCATATATTTT. This codes for CSVEDLGDTSGNTIYF. Complete variable domain (other parts from reference TRBV29-1 and TRBJ1-3): SAVISQKPSRDICQRGTSLTIQCQVDSQVTMMFWYRQQPGQSLTLIATANQGSEATYESGFVIDKFPISRPNLTFSTLTVSNMSPEDSSIYLCSVEDLGDTSGNTIYFGEGSWLTVV.

This clone has more than one count but fewer than ten. This chain links TRBV29-1 with TRBJ2-7; D call uncertain. The V gene lost 7 bases and the J gene lost 1 base, with 11 bases spanning the gap. Per germline, CDR1 SQVTM and CDR2 ANQGSEA. The CDR3 spans 12 residues. The CDR3 coding sequence is TGCAGCGCCCAGGTCGGTTCCTACGAGCAGTACTTC. This codes for CSAQVGSYEQYF.

In DNA, the CDR3 is TGCGCCAGCAGCTCCGGGACTAGCGGGAGAATGTCCTACAATGAGCAGTTCTTC. It yields the protein CASSSGTSGRMSYNEQFF. The V call is TRBV5-1, the J call TRBJ2-1; 14 bases are shared with TRBD2. Losses at the gene ends were 3 bases for V and 1 base for J; bases not matched to a gene: 6. Germline loops: CDR1 SGHRS, CDR2 YFSETQ. The CDR3 is 18 amino acids.

The chain employs TRBV7-2 and TRBJ2-6; unclear D gene. Between the trimmed V and J ends, which lost 3 bases and 9 bases, there was a span of 12 bases. The germline gives CDR1 SGHTA, CDR2 FQGNSA. The CDR3 sequence is 14 residues long. In DNA form, the CDR3 reads TGTGCCAGCAGCTTGACCGCGTGGGTCAACGTCCTGACTTTC. Protein: CASSLTAWVNVLTF.

V is TRBV29-1 and J is TRBJ1-2, with unresolved D. The CDR3 is 11 residues long. Trimming took off 3 bases at V and 8 bases at J, with 10 bases between the two ends. CDR1 and CDR2 (germline): SQVTM, ANQGSEA. The CDR3 protein is CSVDHFLGYTF. CDR3 sequence (DNA): TGCAGCGTTGACCATTTCTTGGGCTACACCTTC.

The sample holds a few counts of this clone. The rearrangement links TRBV29-1 to TRBJ2-2; D not resolved. V lost 3 bases and J lost 1, with 6 bases in between. Germline lookup yields CDR1 SQVTM and CDR2 ANQGSEA. The CDR3 runs to 13 residues. The CDR3 DNA follows: TGCAGCGTTGATTGGCAGAACACCGGGGAGCTGTTTTTT. Its protein product is CSVDWQNTGELFF.

This clone was seen only a few times. V is TRBV29-1 and J is TRBJ2-7; maybe TRBD1 (5 bases). With 7 bases removed from V and 2 bases from J, the gap between germline ends came to 12 bases. CDR3 length: 12 residues. Germline V gene sequence: CDR1 SQVTM, CDR2 ANQGSEA. DNA for the CDR3: TGCAGCGCGCTCACAGGTCCCTACGAGCAGTACTTC. Amino acids: CSALTGPYEQYF.

The genes are TRBV25-1 and TRBJ2-1, with 9 bases that match TRBD2. The CDR3 spans 15 residues. Germline V gene data show CDR1 as MGHDK and CDR2 as SYGVNS. Trimming cost V 3 bases and J 1 base; bases outside gene matches: 1. The CDR3 is CASSDSGRSYNEQFF. Written as DNA, the CDR3 is TGTGCCAGCAGTGATAGCGGGAGATCCTACAATGAGCAGTTCTTC.

This clone has more than one count but fewer than ten. The rearrangement joins TRBV29-1 to TRBJ2-5; 8 nucleotides align to TRBD1. The CDR3 covers 15 residues. Germline loops: CDR1 SQVTM, CDR2 ANQGSEA. V gave up 7 bases and J gave up 4 bases; unmatched junction bases: 14. Here the CDR3 DNA reads TGCAGCGCCTCACCTACTGGACAGGGAGGAGAGACCCAGTACTTC. Protein product: CSASPTGQGGETQYF.

The chain has TRBV9 and TRBJ1-3; no clear D. Trimming left V 3 bases short and J 3 bases short, with 7 bases between. The germline CDR1 and CDR2 sequences are SGDLS and YYNGEE. CDR3 length equals 13 residues. CDR3 DNA sequence: TGTGCCAGCAGCGCCCGCTTTGGAAACACCATATATTTT. This codes for CASSARFGNTIYF. The whole variable domain, remainder taken from reference TRBV9 and TRBJ1-3, is DSGVTQTPKHLITATGQRVTLRCSPRSGDLSVYWYQQSLDQGLQFLIQYYNGEERAKGNILERFSAQQFPDLHSELNLSSLELGDSALYFCASSARFGNTIYFGEGSWLTVV.

The chain is built from TRBV28 and TRBJ1-5; D is unclear. V was cut by 6 bases and J by 7 bases, with 7 bases left in between. CDR1 is MDHEN and CDR2 is SYDVKM in the germline V gene. CDR3 length: 11 residues. In nucleotides, the CDR3 is TGTGCCAGCAGCCAACCACAGCCCCAGCATTTT. Protein sequence: CASSQPQPQHF. Drawing the rest from reference TRBV28 and TRBJ1-5, the complete variable domain is DVKVTQSSRYLVKRTGEKVFLECVQDMDHENMFWYRQDPGLGLRLIYFSYDVKMKEKGDIPEGYSVSREKKERFSLILESASTNQTSMYLCASSQPQPQHFGDGTRLSIL.

V gene TRBV28 combines with J gene TRBJ2-7; 7 nucleotides align to TRBD1. Germline V lookup: CDR1 MDHEN, CDR2 SYDVKM. The CDR3 is 16 amino acids. V shed 6 bases, J shed 2 bases, and the junction held 13 bases outside the gene matches. CDR3 in amino acids: CASSGADRVEAYEQYF. CDR3 coding DNA: TGTGCCAGCAGCGGGGCAGACAGGGTCGAGGCCTACGAGCAGTACTTC.

DNA for the CDR3: TGTGCCAGCTCACCACAGGGCACCGGGGAGCTGTTTTTT. Amino acid sequence: CASSPQGTGELFF. This chain connects TRBV18 to TRBJ2-2; no definite D call. Germline CDR1 reads KGHSH; CDR2 reads LQKENI. Trimming removed 1 base at V and 4 bases at J, with 4 bases between. The CDR3 totals 13 residues.

The V gene is TRBV4-1, the J gene TRBJ1-2, with D perhaps TRBD1 (6 bases). CDR3 length equals 12 residues. With 6 bases removed from V and 8 bases from J, the gap between germline ends came to 13 bases. Germline V CDR1 and CDR2: MGHRA, YSYEKL. The CDR3 coding sequence is TGCGCCAGCAGAAGGGGGGCGTTAGGCTACACCTTC. Protein sequence: CASRRGALGYTF.

This chain connects TRBV30 to TRBJ2-4; D gene unclear. Trimming removed 4 bases at V and 0 bases at J, with 10 bases between. Germline loops: CDR1 GTSNPN, CDR2 SVGIG (reference sequence). This CDR3 has 14 amino acids. CDR3: CAWKQRLAKNIQYF. CDR3 nucleotide sequence: TGTGCCTGGAAACAACGACTAGCCAAAAACATTCAGTACTTC.

The genes are TRBV9 and TRBJ2-1; tentative D call: TRBD1 (6 bases). Trimming took 0 bases from V and 5 from J, leaving 9 bases between them. The CDR3 contains 14 residues. Germline V gene lookup returns CDR1 SGDLS and CDR2 YYNGEE. The CDR3 DNA follows: TGTGCCAGCAGCGTAGGGACAGCAAACAATGAGCAGTTCTTC. This sequence encodes CASSVGTANNEQFF. Using reference TRBV9 and TRBJ2-1 for the parts outside the CDR3, the full variable domain is DSGVTQTPKHLITATGQRVTLRCSPRSGDLSVYWYQQSLDQGLQFLIQYYNGEERAKGNILERFSAQQFPDLHSELNLSSLELGDSALYFCASSVGTANNEQFFGPGTRLTVL.

This clone was seen only a few times. This rearrangement joins TRBV10-3 to TRBJ1-2, with D possibly TRBD1 on 6 matching bases. The CDR3 is 14 amino acids. Germline-derived CDR1 and CDR2 are ENHRY and SYGVKD. V lost 2 bases, J lost 6 bases, and 13 bases lay in between. The CDR3 DNA sequence: TGTGCCATCAGTGAGACAGGGTCTGTCGATGGCTACACCTTC. It specifies CAISETGSVDGYTF.

The J gene is TRBJ2-4, the V gene TRBV28, with TRBD1 identical over 7 bases. CDR1 MDHEN and CDR2 SYDVKM come from the germline V gene. The CDR3 length is 14 residues. Trimming at V came to 6 bases and at J to 9 bases, leaving 11 bases not matched to a gene. The CDR3 DNA reads TGTGCCAGCAGACTACAGGGGCGATTGGGCATTCAGTACTTC. Amino acid sequence: CASRLQGRLGIQYF.

This clone was seen a few times. This chain connects TRBV29-1 to TRBJ1-4; TRBD1 aligns across 7 bases. V gave up 4 bases and J gave up 5 bases; unmatched junction bases: 7. The CDR3 totals 14 residues. Germline CDR1 and CDR2: SQVTM and ANQGSEA. CDR3: CSVGRQGGNEKLFF. The CDR3 DNA reads as TGCAGCGTTGGCCGACAGGGTGGGAATGAAAAACTGTTTTTT.

The chain has TRBV7-8 and TRBJ1-2; D remains ambiguous. Germline CDR1 and CDR2: SGHVS and FQNEAQ. V lost 6 bases and J lost 7, with 12 bases in between. This CDR3 contains 12 residues. The CDR3 DNA sequence: TGTGCCAGCAGTGAAGATATTTCTGGCTACACCTTC. Translation: CASSEDISGYTF. Full variable domain (remainder filled in from reference TRBV7-8 and TRBJ1-2): GAGVSQSPRYKVAKRGQDVALRCDPISGHVSLFWYQQALGQGPEFLTYFQNEAQLDKSGLPSDRFFAERPEGSVSTLKIQRTQQEDSAVYLCASSEDISGYTFGSGTRLTVV.

The rearrangement links TRBV7-9 to TRBJ2-1; the D gene is possibly TRBD2 (7 bases). Deletions cut 6 bases from V and 10 bases from J, with 16 bases between. CDR3 length: 13 residues. Looked up from germline, CDR1 is SEHNR and CDR2 is FQNEAQ (reference sequence). CDR3 in DNA: TGTGCCAGCAGGGGGGCCTCTAGCGGAGAGCAGTTCTTC. This gives the protein CASRGASSGEQFF.